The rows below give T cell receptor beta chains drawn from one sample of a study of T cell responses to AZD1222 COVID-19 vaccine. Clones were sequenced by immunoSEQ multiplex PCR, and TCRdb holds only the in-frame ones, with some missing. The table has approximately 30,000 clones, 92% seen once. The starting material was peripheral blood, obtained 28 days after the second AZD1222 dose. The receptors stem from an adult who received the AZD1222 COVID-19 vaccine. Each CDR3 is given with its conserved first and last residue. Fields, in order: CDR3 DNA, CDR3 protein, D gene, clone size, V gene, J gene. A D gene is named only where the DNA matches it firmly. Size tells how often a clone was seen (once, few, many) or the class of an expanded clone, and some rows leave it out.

CDR3nt: TGCGCCAGCAGCCAAGATCGAGTGTCCGCCAACAATGAGCAGTTCTTC
CDR3aa: CASSQDRVSANNEQFF
d_gene: NA
abundance: NA
v_gene: TRBV4-3
j_gene: TRBJ2-1

CDR3nt: TGTGCCAGCGCCTGGGACGGGAGCTCCTACGAGCAGTACTTC
CDR3aa: CASAWDGSSYEQYF
d_gene: NA
abundance: NA
v_gene: TRBV7-3
j_gene: TRBJ2-7

CDR3nt: TGCGCCAGCAGCCCAGGGACGCGGGGGGAAAAACTGTTTTTT
CDR3aa: CASSPGTRGEKLFF
d_gene: NA
abundance: NA
v_gene: TRBV4-3
j_gene: TRBJ1-4

CDR3nt: TGTGCCAGCAGCCCGCTGACAGGGGTGAACACTGAAGCTTTCTTT
CDR3aa: CASSPLTGVNTEAFF
d_gene: TRBD1
abundance: NA
v_gene: TRBV14
j_gene: TRBJ1-1

CDR3nt: TGTGCCACCAGAGGGGACGGGACGAACACTGAAGCTTTCTTT
CDR3aa: CATRGDGTNTEAFF
d_gene: NA
abundance: NA
v_gene: TRBV24-1
j_gene: TRBJ1-1

CDR3nt: TGTGCCTGGAGTCTCACAGGGGGCGCGGATGAAAAACTGTTTTTT
CDR3aa: CAWSLTGGADEKLFF
d_gene: TRBD1
abundance: NA
v_gene: TRBV30
j_gene: TRBJ1-4

CDR3nt: TGTGCCAGCAGCTTAGACGGAGGGAGAACGAATACGCAGTATTTT
CDR3aa: CASSLDGGRTNTQYF
d_gene: NA
abundance: NA
v_gene: TRBV7-9
j_gene: TRBJ2-3

CDR3nt: TGTGCCACCAGCAGAGCTACGACATCGGCCGGCTACACCTTC
CDR3aa: CATSRATTSAGYTF
d_gene: NA
abundance: NA
v_gene: TRBV15
j_gene: TRBJ1-2

CDR3nt: TGTGCCAGCAGCTTAGTAGGGACAGAAGGGTTCCAAGAGACCCAGTACTTC
CDR3aa: CASSLVGTEGFQETQYF
d_gene: TRBD1
abundance: NA
v_gene: TRBV7-2
j_gene: TRBJ2-5

CDR3nt: TGTGCCAGCAGCTTCGGCCAGACGAGCGGGCATATCTACGAGCAGTACTTC
CDR3aa: CASSFGQTSGHIYEQYF
d_gene: NA
abundance: NA
v_gene: TRBV3-1/TRBV3-2
j_gene: TRBJ2-7

CDR3nt: TGTGCCAGCAGCAAAGTTAGGACAGGGGGCCCTCAGCCCCAGCATTTT
CDR3aa: CASSKVRTGGPQPQHF
d_gene: NA
abundance: NA
v_gene: TRBV21-1
j_gene: TRBJ1-5

CDR3nt: TGTGCCAGCAGCCCGGGACAGCGAAGCGCTGAAGCTTTCTTT
CDR3aa: CASSPGQRSAEAFF
d_gene: TRBD1
abundance: few
v_gene: TRBV5-6
j_gene: TRBJ1-1

CDR3nt: TGTGCCAGCCGACTAGCGGGACAAGAGACCCAGTACTTC
CDR3aa: CASRLAGQETQYF
d_gene: TRBD2
abundance: once
v_gene: TRBV3-1/TRBV3-2
j_gene: TRBJ2-5

CDR3nt: TGTGCCAGCAGCTTATCGCAGGGTGGTATCCAGGAGGCTTTCTTT
CDR3aa: CASSLSQGGIQEAFF
d_gene: NA
abundance: NA
v_gene: TRBV7-2
j_gene: TRBJ1-1

CDR3nt: TGTGCCAGCAGCCCCCGACGGGGAACTGAAGCTTTCTTT
CDR3aa: CASSPRRGTEAFF
d_gene: NA
abundance: once
v_gene: TRBV7-3
j_gene: TRBJ1-1

CDR3nt: TGTGCCACCAGTGATCTGAGGACTAGCGGGAGTCATTACAATGAGCAGTTCTTC
CDR3aa: CATSDLRTSGSHYNEQFF
d_gene: TRBD2
abundance: NA
v_gene: TRBV24-1
j_gene: TRBJ2-1

CDR3nt: TGTGCCAGCAGTGCTTACACAGGGACTACAGATACGCAGTATTTT
CDR3aa: CASSAYTGTTDTQYF
d_gene: NA
abundance: NA
v_gene: TRBV25-1
j_gene: TRBJ2-3

CDR3nt: TGTGCCAGCAGTGAATCCCTCCCCATATCAGGAGGAAACACCATATATTTT
CDR3aa: CASSESLPISGGNTIYF
d_gene: NA
abundance: NA
v_gene: TRBV6-1
j_gene: TRBJ1-3